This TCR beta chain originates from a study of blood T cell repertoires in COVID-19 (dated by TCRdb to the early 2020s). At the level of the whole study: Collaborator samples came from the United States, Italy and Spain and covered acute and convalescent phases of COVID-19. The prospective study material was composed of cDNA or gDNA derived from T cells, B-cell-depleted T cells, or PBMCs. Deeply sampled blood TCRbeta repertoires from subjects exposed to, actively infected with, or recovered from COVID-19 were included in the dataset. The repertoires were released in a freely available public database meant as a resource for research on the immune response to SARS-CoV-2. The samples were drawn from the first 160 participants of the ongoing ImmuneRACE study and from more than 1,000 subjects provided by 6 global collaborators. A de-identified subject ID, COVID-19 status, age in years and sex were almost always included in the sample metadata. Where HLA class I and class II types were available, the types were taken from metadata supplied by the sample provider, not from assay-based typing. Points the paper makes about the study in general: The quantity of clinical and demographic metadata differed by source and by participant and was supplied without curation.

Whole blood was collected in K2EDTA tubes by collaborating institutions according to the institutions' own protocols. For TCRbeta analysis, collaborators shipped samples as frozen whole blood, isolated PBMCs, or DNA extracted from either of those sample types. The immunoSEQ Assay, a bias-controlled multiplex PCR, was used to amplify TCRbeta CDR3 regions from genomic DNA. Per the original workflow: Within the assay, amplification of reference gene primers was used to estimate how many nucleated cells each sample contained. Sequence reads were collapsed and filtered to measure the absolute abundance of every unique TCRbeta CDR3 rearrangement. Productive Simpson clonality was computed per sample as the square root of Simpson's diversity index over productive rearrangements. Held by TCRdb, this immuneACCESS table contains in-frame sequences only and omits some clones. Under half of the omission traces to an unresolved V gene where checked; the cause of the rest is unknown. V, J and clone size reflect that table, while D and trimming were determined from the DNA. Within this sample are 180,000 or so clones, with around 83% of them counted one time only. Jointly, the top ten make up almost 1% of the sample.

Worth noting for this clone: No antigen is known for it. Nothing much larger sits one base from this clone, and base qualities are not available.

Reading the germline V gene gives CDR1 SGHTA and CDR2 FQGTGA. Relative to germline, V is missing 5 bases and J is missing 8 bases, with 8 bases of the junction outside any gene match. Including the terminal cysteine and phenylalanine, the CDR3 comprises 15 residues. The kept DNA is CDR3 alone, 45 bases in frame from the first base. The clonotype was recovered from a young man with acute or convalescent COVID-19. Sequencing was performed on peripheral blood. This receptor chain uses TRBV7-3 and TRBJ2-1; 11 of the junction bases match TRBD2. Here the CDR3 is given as CASSVSGGAVDEQFF. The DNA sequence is TGTGCCAGCAGCGTTAGCGGGGGGGCTGTGGATGAGCAGTTCTTC.